A selection of T cell receptor beta chains follows, all from one sample in a study of a mutant IDH1 vaccine in newly diagnosed glioma. Their antigens remain unidentified. Libraries were prepared by immunoSEQ multiplex PCR; TCRdb keeps only in-frame clonotypes and omits some of them. The sample includes 50,000 to 65,000 clones, about 91% of them seen just once. The source was PBMCs, collected from a glioma patient whose treatment included an IDH1 peptide vaccine. These receptors were taken from a man aged 50 to 60 with glioma. The CDR3 runs from the conserved cysteine through the conserved F or W. A D gene is named only where the DNA matches it firmly. Only part of the rows carry a size: once, few, many, or a class if the clone is expanded.

V gene	J gene	CDR3 length	D gene	clone size	CDR3 protein	CDR3 DNA
TRBV7-2	TRBJ2-1	12	.	.	CASSLAAGEQFF	TGTGCCAGCAGCTTGGCCGCCGGAGAGCAGTTCTTC
TRBV2	TRBJ1-5	15	.	few	CASSDRGQGNQPQHF	TGTGCCAGCAGTGATCGAGGGCAAGGCAATCAGCCCCAGCATTTT
TRBV11-2	TRBJ2-7	15	TRBD1	.	CASSQGQPSSYEQYF	TGTGCCAGCAGCCAGGGACAGCCCAGCTCCTACGAGCAGTACTTC
TRBV19	TRBJ1-1	14	TRBD1	.	CASSRRQGGTEAFF	TGTGCCAGTAGTAGGAGACAGGGTGGCACTGAAGCTTTCTTT
TRBV18	TRBJ1-1	15	.	.	CASSLIRGANTEAFF	TGTGCCAGCTCACTCATAAGGGGTGCGAACACTGAAGCTTTCTTT
TRBV6-5	TRBJ2-7	14	.	.	CASSYSRVMGEQYF	TGTGCCAGCAGTTACTCGAGGGTTATGGGAGAGCAGTACTTC
TRBV5-4	TRBJ1-4	15	.	.	CASSSGGRTNEKLFF	TGTGCCAGCAGTTCTGGCGGGCGGACTAATGAAAAACTGTTTTTT
TRBV21-1	TRBJ2-7	16	.	.	CASIVFRRQGPYEQYF	TGTGCCAGCATAGTCTTTAGGAGACAGGGGCCCTACGAGCAGTACTTC
TRBV21-1	TRBJ2-7	15	.	.	CASSSRTSATYEQYF	TGTGCCAGCAGCTCAAGGACTAGCGCAACCTACGAGCAGTACTTC
TRBV7-2	TRBJ2-5	17	TRBD2	once	CASSLQASGGSKETQYF	TGTGCCAGCAGCTTACAGGCTAGCGGGGGGTCTAAAGAGACCCAGTACTTC
TRBV4-1	TRBJ2-7	14	.	few	CASSQDGLAYEQYF	TGCGCCAGCAGCCAAGATGGTCTGGCATACGAGCAGTACTTC
TRBV2	TRBJ2-1	16	TRBD1	.	CASSETGTVYYNEQFF	TGTGCCAGCAGTGAAACGGGGACAGTGTACTACAATGAGCAGTTCTTC
TRBV30	TRBJ2-7	12	.	once	CAWSPGGGEQYF	TGTGCCTGGAGCCCCGGAGGGGGCGAGCAGTACTTC
TRBV30	TRBJ2-1	12	.	.	CAWKRDSNEQFF	TGTGCCTGGAAGCGGGACAGCAATGAGCAGTTCTTC
TRBV5-6	TRBJ1-2	15	.	.	CASSLVVQKIYGYTF	TGTGCCAGCAGCTTGGTGGTACAGAAAATCTATGGCTACACCTTC
TRBV10-3	TRBJ2-2	15	.	.	CAISGPGLPGGELFF	TGTGCCATCAGTGGGCCGGGACTGCCTGGCGGGGAGCTGTTTTTT
TRBV10-3	TRBJ2-5	16	TRBD1	.	CAISGQAELSQETQYF	TGTGCCATCAGCGGACAGGCCGAGTTATCCCAAGAGACCCAGTACTTC